Following are 9 T cell receptor beta chains from one sample sequenced in a study of blood T cell repertoires in COVID-19. Repertoires were generated with immunoSEQ multiplex PCR, while TCRdb's copy carries only in-frame clones and drops some. The sample has more than 300,000 clones, about nine tenths seen once. The sample comprised peripheral blood. These receptors originate from a woman aged 70-85 years with COVID-19, enrolled during active disease.

The chain recombines TRBV5-6 with TRBJ1-3, with TRBD1 matching 7 bases. CDR1 is SGHDT, CDR2 YYEEEE, per germline. With V trimmed by 2 bases and J by 8 bases, 10 bases remained unmatched. This CDR3 has 15 residues. CDR3 DNA sequence: TGTGCCAGCAGCTTCCCTGGGACAGCCTGGCACACCATATATTTT. This translates into CASSFPGTAWHTIYF.

The rearrangement joins TRBV3-1 (or the pseudogene TRBV3-2) to TRBJ2-3; 8 bases line up with TRBD2. CDR1 and CDR2 from the germline V gene are LGHDT and YNNKEL (reference sequence). The CDR3 extends over 13 amino acids. Trimming removed 6 bases from V and 1 base from J; junction bases left unmatched: 0. The CDR3 DNA is TGTGCCAGCAGGCGGGGGGGCACAGATACGCAGTATTTT. Translated: CASRRGGTDTQYF.

This chain connects TRBV6-5 to TRBJ2-1; 8 bases fit TRBD2. This CDR3 has 15 residues. V dropped 7 bases and J dropped 5; count of bases not matched to a gene: 10. The germline gives CDR1 MNHEY, CDR2 SVGAGI. CDR3 sequence: CASNRLAGGDNEQFF. Here the CDR3 DNA reads TGTGCCAGCAATCGCCTAGCGGGCGGGGACAATGAGCAGTTCTTC.

Points on this clone: One end of the junction is discordant with germline, which a read error may explain. The chain joins TRBV27 to TRBJ2-1; 10 bases are a match to TRBD2. The CDR3 totals 16 residues. Germline V lookup: CDR1 MNHEY, CDR2 SMNVEV (reference sequence). CDR3 loop: CASSYIAGGSDNEQFF. DNA of the CDR3: TGTGCCAGCAGTTACATAGCGGGGGGCTCCGACAATGAGCAGTTCTTC.

V and J are TRBV28 and TRBJ2-1, with 9 bases identical to TRBD1. V shed 3 bases and J 7 bases; nucleotides not matched to a gene: 4. This CDR3 has 14 residues. Germline V gene sequence: CDR1 MDHEN, CDR2 SYDVKM. This CDR3 is CASSFWDRANEQFF. Written as DNA, the CDR3 is TGTGCCAGCAGTTTCTGGGACAGGGCAAATGAGCAGTTCTTC.

The CDR3 sequence: CASSVGGSGAKNIQYF. In DNA, the CDR3 is TGTGCCAGCAGCGTAGGAGGATCGGGGGCCAAAAACATTCAGTACTTC. This rearrangement joins TRBV9 to TRBJ2-4, with a tentative D call TRBD2 (5 bases). The CDR3 runs to 16 residues. With 0 bases removed from V and 1 base from J, the gap between germline ends came to 11 bases. Germline V gene sequence: CDR1 SGDLS, CDR2 YYNGEE.

The chain employs TRBV18 and TRBJ1-6, with unresolved D. The V and J ends lost 2 bases and 7 bases respectively, with 6 bases between them. This CDR3 is 13 amino acids long. Germline V gene lookup returns CDR1 KGHSH and CDR2 LQKENI. CDR3 residues: CASSPVLNSPLHF. The CDR3 bases are TGTGCCAGCTCACCAGTTCTCAATTCACCCCTCCACTTT. Filled out from reference TRBV18 and TRBJ1-6, the complete variable domain reads NAGVMQNPRHLVRRRGQEARLRCSPMKGHSHVYWYRQLPEEGLKFMVYLQKENIIDESGMPKERFSAEFPKEGPSILRIQQVVRGDSAAYFCASSPVLNSPLHFGNGTRLTVT.

The V and J genes are TRBV12-3 or TRBV12-4 and TRBJ2-5; a weak D match, TRBD1 (6 bases). This CDR3 is 12 amino acids long. The germline V and J ends were trimmed by 4 bases and 4 bases, with 7 bases remaining between them. CDR3 amino acids: CASSWGRETQYF. The CDR3 coding sequence is TGTGCCAGCAGTTGGGGGCGAGAGACCCAGTACTTC.

In this sample, this clone turned up many times. The CDR3 DNA follows: TGTGCCAGCAGCTTGGGAGGGGGAGTAAATTCACCCCTCCACTTT. It is translated as CASSLGGGVNSPLHF. The chain recombines TRBV5-8 with TRBJ1-6; perhaps TRBD1 as D (6 bases). Looked up from germline, CDR1 is SGHTS and CDR2 is YDEGEE. The CDR3 totals 15 residues. The V end was cut by 0 bases, the J end by 7 bases, with 11 bases between.